This TCR beta chain was sequenced in a study of OX40 agonist ivuxolimab in advanced cancers. Across the study: Under the entry rules, prior anti-PD-1, anti-PD-L1 or anti-CTLA-4 therapy was allowed, and 40% had some. Whole-study results and caveats: Among the lowest peripheral clonal expansion occurred in 0.1-3.0 mg/kg partial responders.

Only in-frame clones appear in the TCRdb table, and some are missing; sequencing was by immunoSEQ multiplex PCR. The profile covers roughly 53,000 clones, with just under 85% appearing a single time and over 2.5% taken by the ten largest. V was cut by 0 bases and J by 9 bases, with 10 bases left in between. Germline V CDR1 and CDR2: GTSNPN, SVGIG (reference sequence). CDR3 length: 12 amino acids. A note on this clone: The target antigen is unknown.

Blood sampling was done at baseline, cycle 4 day 1, and cycle 7 day 1. This specimen consisted of CD4+ or CD8+ T cells sorted from blood, obtained in a trial of the OX40 agonist ivuxolimab. The TCR originated in an adult with an advanced solid tumor such as melanoma, head and neck, liver or kidney cancer. The genes are TRBV30 and TRBJ2-3; D gene uncertain. The CDR3 sequence is CAWSVRDLTQYF. DNA for the CDR3: TGTGCCTGGAGTGTACGTGACTTGACGCAGTATTTT.